This T cell receptor beta chain was identified during a study of CD8 T cells in Susac syndrome. Peripheral blood CD8+ and CD4+ T cells were profiled by TCR beta sequencing. Isolation of CD8+ and CD4+ T cells was performed negatively, whereas enrichment of TEMRA cells was done by FACS. From germline, CDR1 is LNHDA and CDR2 SQIVND (reference sequence). The CDR3 covers 15 residues. Trimming cost V 1 base and J 3 bases, with 12 bases left between them. The authors reverse transcribed about 0.5 to 1 ug RNA with random hexamers. TCR beta CDR3 was amplified by immunoSEQ covering 54 Vbeta and 13 Jbeta. TCRdb re-called the immunoSEQ multiplex PCR reads with MiXCR, one entry per CDR3 protein. The data show about 120,000 distinct CDR3 sequences, with roughly 90% seen just once and over 0.1% held by the top ten.

This TCR came from a human donor in good health. The sequenced sample consisted of CD8+ T cells from PBMCs. The J gene is TRBJ1-2, the V gene TRBV19; D is ambiguous. The CDR3, as DNA: TGTGCCAGTAGTATAGTTAACCGACGAGACTATGGCTACACCTTC. It is translated as CASSIVNRRDYGYTF. The full variable domain, with the rest looked up from reference TRBV19 and TRBJ1-2, is DGGITQSPKYLFRKEGQNVTLSCEQNLNHDAMYWYRQDPGQGLRLIYYSQIVNDFQKGDIAEGYSVSREKKESFPLTVTSAQKNPTAFYLCASSIVNRRDYGYTFGSGTRLTVV.